The clone carrying this T cell receptor (beta chain) was detected ten times or more. Its target is unknown. Each CDR3 protein is one row after TCRdb ran MiXCR on the reads. The sample includes about 180,000 distinct CDR3 sequences, 13% to 15% seen only once; the top ten take 25% to 30%. This CDR3 spans 16 amino acids. V lost 5 bases and J lost 4, with 20 bases in between. CDR1 SGHTA and CDR2 FQGNSA come from the germline V gene. The sample is drawn from a study of T cell repertoires in cytomegalovirus infection. At the level of the study: Indications of both CMV infection and matching HLA type were provided by public TCR beta signatures.

Study-wide results and limits: HLA-C-restricted CMV clonotypes gave the most frequent clonotype in two of eight donors. Summed frequency of shared TCR beta families picked out CMV carriers who also had the relevant HLA.

The chain uses TRBV7-2 and TRBJ1-2, with D tentatively TRBD1 (6 bases). Sequencing input: PBMCs. The origin of this receptor is a human donor in good health (CMV status not recorded). Some clones in this sample may be carry-over from other donors' samples. CDR3 residues: CASSPDAGGTSYGYTF. CDR3 coding DNA: TGTGCCAGCAGCCCTGACGCGGGGGGCACGTCCTATGGCTACACCTTC.